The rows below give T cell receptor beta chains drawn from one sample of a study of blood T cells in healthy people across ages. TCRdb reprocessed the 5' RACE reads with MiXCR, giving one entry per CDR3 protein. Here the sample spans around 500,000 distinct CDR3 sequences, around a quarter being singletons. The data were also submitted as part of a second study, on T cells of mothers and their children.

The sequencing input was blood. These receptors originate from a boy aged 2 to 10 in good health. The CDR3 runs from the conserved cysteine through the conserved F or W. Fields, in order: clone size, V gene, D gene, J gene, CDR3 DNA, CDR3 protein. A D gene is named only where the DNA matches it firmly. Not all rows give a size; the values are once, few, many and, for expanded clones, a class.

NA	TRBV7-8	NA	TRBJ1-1	TGTGCCAGCAGCCAGAACAGGGTTACAGGGACTGAAGCTTTCTTT	CASSQNRVTGTEAFF
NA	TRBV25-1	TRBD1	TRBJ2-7	TGTGCCAGCAGTTCCGACAGGGGTAGCAACGAGCAGTACTTC	CASSSDRGSNEQYF
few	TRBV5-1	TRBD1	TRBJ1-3	TGCGCCAGCAGCTTGGCTGCCCTTGGGACAGGGGGCGGTGGAAACACCATATATTTT	CASSLAALGTGGGGNTIYF
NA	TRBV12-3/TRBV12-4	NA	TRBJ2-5	TGTGCCAGCAGTTGGGGGACATTCCAAGAGACCCAGTACTTC	CASSWGTFQETQYF
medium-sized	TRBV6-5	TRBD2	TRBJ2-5	TGTGCCAGCAGTTACTCTACTAGCGGGAGCCCAGAGACCCAGTACTTC	CASSYSTSGSPETQYF
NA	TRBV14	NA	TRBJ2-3	TGTGCCAGCAGCCAAGATCGGTCCAGGGGACCCAGTCCTCTCAGCACAGATACGCAGTATTTT	CASSQDRSRGPSPLSTDTQYF
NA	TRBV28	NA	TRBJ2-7	TGTGCCAGCAGTTTTTATTCCCTAGGAACCTACGAGCAGTACTTC	CASSFYSLGTYEQYF
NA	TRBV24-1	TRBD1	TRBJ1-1	TGTGCCACCAGTGATCGTCATTCCAGGGGGACTGAAGCTTTCTTT	CATSDRHSRGTEAFF
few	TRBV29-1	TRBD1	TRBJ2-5	TGCAGCGTGGGGACAGTTCAAGAGACCCAGTACTTC	CSVGTVQETQYF
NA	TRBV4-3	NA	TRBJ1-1	TGCGCCAGCAGCCAAGAGGGGGGGTTCACTGAAGCTTTCTTT	CASSQEGGFTEAFF
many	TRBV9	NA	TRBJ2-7	TGTGCCAGCAGCGTAGCACCCCAGTACGAGCAGTACTTC	CASSVAPQYEQYF
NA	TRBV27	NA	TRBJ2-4	TGTGCCAGCAGTTTGGGGGGACAAACCCTAAACATTCAGTACTTC	CASSLGGQTLNIQYF
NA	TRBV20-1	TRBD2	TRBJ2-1	TGCAGTGCTAGAGGGGGACTAGCGGTCAATGAGCAGTTCTTC	CSARGGLAVNEQFF
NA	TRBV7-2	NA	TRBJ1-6	TGTGCCAGCAGTCTGTGGGCGGGGAGGGGTTCACCCCTCCACTTT	CASSLWAGRGSPLHF
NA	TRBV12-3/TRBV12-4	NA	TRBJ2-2	TGTGCCAGCACGTCAGGGAAAAATTGGGCCGGGGAGCTGTTTTTT	CASTSGKNWAGELFF
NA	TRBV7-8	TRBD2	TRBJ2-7	TGTGCCAGCAGCTTAAATCCTGCGGGAGGGGTCCGCGAGCAGTACTTC	CASSLNPAGGVREQYF